Following are 21 T cell receptor beta chains from one sample sequenced in a study of T cell repertoires in cytomegalovirus infection. TCRdb itself ran the reads through MiXCR, one entry per CDR3 protein. Of a few hundred thousand distinct CDR3 sequences listed, roughly 20% are singletons. Input material: CD8+ T cells from PBMCs. These receptors were taken from a human donor in good health (CMV status not recorded). Some clones in this sample may be carry-over from other donors' samples.

CDR3 coding DNA: TGTGCCAGCAGTTTATCCAGCGGGGGGGACACAGATACGCAGTATTTT. Residues: CASSLSSGGDTDTQYF. The V gene is TRBV12-3 or TRBV12-4, the J gene TRBJ2-3; 10 nucleotides line up with TRBD2. Germline trimming cut 2 bases from V and 2 bases from J; bases unmatched to any gene: 4. This CDR3 contains 16 residues.

The chain joins TRBV20-1 to TRBJ2-1, with 7 bases fitting TRBD1. Germline CDR1 is DFQATT and CDR2 is SNEGSKA (reference sequence). The J segment lost 6 bases and the V segment lost 2 bases, leaving 10 bases of the junction unmatched. The CDR3 spans 15 residues. CDR3 bases: TGCAGTGCTAGACCCTCACAGGGGCAAGGCAATGAGCAGTTCTTC. Its translation is CSARPSQGQGNEQFF.

This chain links TRBV2 with TRBJ1-1; D is uncertain. The CDR3 length is 10 residues. Germline V gene lookup returns CDR1 SNHLY and CDR2 FYNNEI. Trimming shortened V by 4 bases and J by 7 bases, and 4 bases separated the two germline ends. The CDR3 loop is CASSGGEAFF. The CDR3 coding sequence is TGTGCCAGCAGTGGTGGTGAAGCTTTCTTT.

This clonotype was picked up a small number of times. This rearrangement joins TRBV12-3 or TRBV12-4 to TRBJ1-5; the match to TRBD1 covers 7 bases. CDR3 length: 15 amino acids. V lost 5 bases, J lost 6 bases, and 10 bases stayed unmatched. The CDR3 DNA reads as TGTGCCAGCAGTAAGGGACAGTCGGGGGGTCAGCCCCAGCATTTT. Its translation: CASSKGQSGGQPQHF.

The chain's CDR3 is CASSLWGLDEKLFF. The CDR3 bases are TGTGCCAGCAGTTTATGGGGGCTAGATGAAAAACTGTTTTTT. V usage is TRBV12-3 or TRBV12-4 and J usage is TRBJ1-4, with D tentatively TRBD1 (6 bases). This CDR3 is 14 amino acids long. V lost 2 bases to trimming and J lost 6 bases, with 10 bases between them.

This clonotype was picked up a small number of times. The chain employs TRBV20-1 and TRBJ2-5; TRBD2 matches at 7 bases. Germline CDR1 DFQATT, CDR2 SNEGSKA (reference sequence). V trimming: 5 bases; J trimming: 2 bases; junction bases outside the gene matches: 8. This CDR3 is built from 14 residues. The CDR3 here is CSADTERGQETQYF. CDR3 nucleotide sequence: TGCAGTGCTGACACCGAGCGGGGACAAGAGACCCAGTACTTC.

The chain links TRBV20-1 to TRBJ1-3; D unclear. This CDR3 is built from 16 residues. With 0 bases removed from V and 0 bases from J, the gap between germline ends came to 12 bases. Germline V lookup: CDR1 DFQATT, CDR2 SNEGSKA (reference sequence). CDR3 residues: CSARDWNSSSGNTIYF. The CDR3 DNA reads as TGCAGTGCTAGAGATTGGAATAGTTCCTCTGGAAACACCATATATTTT.

This chain joins TRBV7-2 and TRBJ1-5; D is unclear. The V end was cut by 1 base, the J end by 3 bases, with 7 bases between. This CDR3 has 14 amino acids. The germline V gene encodes CDR1 SGHTA and CDR2 FQGNSA. CDR3 sequence reads: CASSLEPFNQPQHF. The CDR3 DNA follows: TGTGCCAGCAGCTTAGAGCCTTTCAATCAGCCCCAGCATTTT.

This clonotype came up many times. This chain connects TRBV7-3 to TRBJ2-1; no reliable D call. This CDR3 has 17 residues. Germline assignment: CDR1 SGHTA and CDR2 FQGTGA. The ends were cut back, 2 bases at V and 4 bases at J, with 18 bases in the middle. The CDR3 sequence: CASSLASGTMPYNEQFF. The DNA of the CDR3 is TGTGCCAGCAGCTTAGCCTCGGGTACTATGCCGTACAATGAGCAGTTCTTC.

The V and J genes are TRBV27 and TRBJ1-2, with TRBD1 identical over 8 bases. The J segment lost 4 bases and the V segment lost 6 bases, leaving 1 base of the junction unmatched. The CDR3 has 12 residues. Germline-derived CDR1 and CDR2 are MNHEY and SMNVEV (reference sequence). CDR3 nucleotides: TGTGCCAGCAGGGGGACAGGCTATGGCTACACCTTC. As protein: CASRGTGYGYTF.

This clonotype was seen a few times. The rearrangement joins TRBV28 to TRBJ1-1, with D unresolved. Germline lookup yields CDR1 MDHEN and CDR2 SYDVKM. The CDR3 sequence is 15 residues long. V gave up 3 bases and J gave up 1 base, with 12 bases separating them. CDR3 coding DNA: TGTGCCAGCAGTTTCTCCCTCACGGGGAACACTGAAGCTTTCTTT. Encoded protein: CASSFSLTGNTEAFF. Based on the CDR3 plus reference TRBV28 and TRBJ1-1, the full variable domain is DVKVTQSSRYLVKRTGEKVFLECVQDMDHENMFWYRQDPGLGLRLIYFSYDVKMKEKGDIPEGYSVSREKKERFSLILESASTNQTSMYLCASSFSLTGNTEAFFGQGTRLTVV.

The chain carries TRBV5-4 and TRBJ1-1; D is unclear. CDR3 length equals 12 residues. Germline CDR1 reads SGHNT; CDR2 reads YYREEE (reference sequence). Trimming left V 2 bases short and J 8 bases short, with 10 bases between. CDR3 DNA: TGTGCCAGCAGCTTAACCGCCGGGGAAGCTTTCTTT. Translation gives CASSLTAGEAFF.

Many counts were recorded for this clonotype. The rearrangement links TRBV12-3 or TRBV12-4 to TRBJ2-3; 12 bases are shared with TRBD2. The CDR3 is made up of 19 amino acids. V lost 8 bases and J lost 2; bases outside the gene matches: 17. The DNA of the CDR3 is TGTGCCAGCTCGCCTACTGTGGGGCTAGCGGGGGGGTACACAGATACGCAGTATTTT. Protein: CASSPTVGLAGGYTDTQYF.

The genes are TRBV2 and TRBJ2-5, with 7 bases that match TRBD2. V gave up 4 bases and J gave up 3 bases; unmatched junction bases: 5. The CDR3 runs to 14 residues. The germline gives CDR1 SNHLY, CDR2 FYNNEI. In DNA, the CDR3 is TGTGCCAGCAGTGTGACTAGCAGTAAAGAGACCCAGTACTTC. Protein product: CASSVTSSKETQYF.

This clonotype has only a few counts. The chain couples TRBV19 to TRBJ2-3; 10 bases agree with TRBD1. CDR1 LNHDA and CDR2 SQIVND come from the germline V gene (reference sequence). The CDR3 sequence is 16 residues long. Unmatched junction bases numbered 12, after V lost 7 bases and J lost 5 bases. DNA of the CDR3: TGTGCCAGTACCTCTTCGGATGACAGGGGGCAAGATACGCAGTATTTT. It is translated as CASTSSDDRGQDTQYF.

Only a few counts were recorded for this clonotype. As DNA, the CDR3 is TGTGCCAGCAGCCATTGGATCGGGGAGCTGTTTTTT. Its translation: CASSHWIGELFF. V usage is TRBV14 and J usage is TRBJ2-2; D gene ambiguous. V was clipped by 3 bases and J by 7 bases, with 6 bases between them. The CDR3 has 12 residues. Per germline, CDR1 SGHDN and CDR2 FVKESK.

This clonotype was seen a few times. The rearrangement uses TRBV7-9 and TRBJ2-7, with D unresolved. Germline V lookup: CDR1 SEHNR, CDR2 FQNEAQ (reference sequence). Trimming left V 5 bases short and J 5 bases short, with 13 bases between. CDR3 length: 13 residues. The CDR3 bases are TGTGCCAGCAGCCTTGTATTAAGGGACGAGCAGTACTTC. Its protein is CASSLVLRDEQYF.

Worth noting for this clonotype: A much larger clone lies one base from this, so it may be a read error. V usage is TRBV9 and J usage is TRBJ2-7; D perhaps matches TRBD1 (5 bases). CDR1 and CDR2 from the germline V gene are SGDLS and YYNGEE. Trimming removed 0 bases at V and 2 bases at J, with 12 bases between. This CDR3 spans 15 amino acids. In DNA, the CDR3 is TGTGCCAGCAGCGTAGAAGCAGGGCGTACCTACGAGCAGTACTTC. Translation: CASSVEAGRTYEQYF.

This clonotype occurred many times. The rearrangement links TRBV2 to TRBJ2-1, with a tentative D call TRBD2 (6 bases). The germline V gene has CDR1 SNHLY and CDR2 FYNNEI. The CDR3 spans 17 residues. V lost 3 bases and J lost 0, with 15 bases in between. CDR3 residues: CASSEGGGVSSYNEQFF. The CDR3 DNA follows: TGTGCCAGCAGTGAGGGTGGCGGGGTTAGCTCCTACAATGAGCAGTTCTTC.

This clonotype came up many times. V is TRBV7-2 and J is TRBJ2-3; either TRBD1 or TRBD2 may fit D (6 bases each). The CDR3 covers 17 residues. Germline CDR1 reads SGHTA; CDR2 reads FQGNSA. Trimming pared 1 base from V and 2 bases from J, leaving 16 bases between. CDR3 sequence reads: CASSLELGAGPTDTQYF. In DNA, the CDR3 is TGTGCCAGCAGCTTAGAGCTGGGGGCGGGACCCACAGATACGCAGTATTTT.

This clonotype turned up a few times. The chain has TRBV7-9 and TRBJ1-1; D gene ambiguous. CDR3 length: 12 residues. CDR1 SEHNR and CDR2 FQNEAQ come from the germline V gene (reference sequence). V was shortened by 7 bases and J by 6 bases, with 12 bases between the two germline ends. CDR3 in amino acids: CASTAAGSEAFF. Written as DNA, the CDR3 is TGTGCCAGCACCGCCGCGGGTTCTGAAGCTTTCTTT.